Listed below are T cell receptor beta chains from one sample, sequenced in a study of Ad26.COV2.S vaccination and SARS-CoV-2 variants. Produced via immunoSEQ multiplex PCR; TCRdb's table is partial and in-frame only. Here the sample spans some 330,000 clones, about 90% being singletons. Specimen: peripheral blood, collected in a trial of Ad26.COV2.S vaccine versus placebo. These TCRs come from a person aged 18-65 years who received the Ad26.COV2.S COVID-19 vaccine or a placebo. Both conserved end residues are trimmed from each CDR3. The D gene is left open where the match is weak.

J gene,V gene,D gene,CDR3 length,CDR3 protein
TRBJ1-1,TRBV6-5,.,12,ASDGPQGNTEAF
TRBJ1-2,TRBV4-3,.,14,ASSQAGRDGNYGYT
TRBJ1-1,TRBV7-2,.,10,ASSLEVTEAF
TRBJ2-1,TRBV12-3/TRBV12-4,.,11,ASSLPGRREQF
TRBJ1-6,TRBV5-1,.,16,ASSESPGTPRSNSPLH
TRBJ2-5,TRBV5-4,TRBD2,15,ASSLVAGGPLRETQY
TRBJ1-1,TRBV19,.,13,ASRMYQAMNTEAF
TRBJ1-2,TRBV16,.,13,ASSRSLGIGYGYT
TRBJ1-2,TRBV5-1,.,12,ASSFGPQGSGYT
TRBJ2-1,TRBV9,TRBD2,15,ASSDIGTSGVYNEQF
TRBJ1-1,TRBV20-1,.,9,SARIGTEAF
TRBJ1-1,TRBV7-9,.,10,ASSFQGSEAF
TRBJ2-1,TRBV7-9,TRBD2,11,ATSGGVYNEQF
TRBJ2-1,TRBV7-3,.,15,ASSLTLAAPSYNEQF
TRBJ1-6,TRBV27,TRBD1,15,ASSLGTGGASNSPLH
TRBJ2-3,TRBV6-5,.,11,ASKGRGADTQY
TRBJ2-7,TRBV7-8,.,13,ASSSRGRGPYEQY
TRBJ1-2,TRBV7-2,TRBD1,15,ASSFRQGFQRDYGYT
TRBJ1-4,TRBV19,.,13,ASSIWGALDEKLF
TRBJ1-1,TRBV5-4,TRBD1,14,ASSLVVGTGNTEAF
TRBJ1-1,TRBV2,.,14,ASSRWRVIGTTEAF
TRBJ1-1,TRBV9,.,12,ASSVTVGGTEAF
TRBJ2-3,TRBV20-1,.,9,SAETGDTQY
TRBJ2-7,TRBV6-1,.,14,ASSEYGTPSSYEQY
TRBJ2-1,TRBV30,.,13,AWMAGGSTVNEQF
TRBJ1-5,TRBV5-1,TRBD1,13,ASSYGTGERQPQH
TRBJ2-2,TRBV14,TRBD1,15,ASSQLMTGGFDGELF
TRBJ1-2,TRBV28,.,13,ASSLYGGYNYGYT